This T cell receptor (beta chain) appears in the sequencing data of a study of blood T cell repertoires in COVID-19. Study as a whole: Acute-phase and convalescent COVID-19 samples originated in the United States, Italy and Spain.

On this clone itself: The junction departs from the called germline gene at one end, perhaps through a read error.

Assay: immunoSEQ multiplex PCR; the TCRdb copy retains only in-frame clones and omits some. The sample lists 200,000 to 300,000 clones; around 79% were seen once. Germline CDR1 and CDR2: MNHEY and SMNVEV (reference sequence). The CDR3 runs 15 residues. The J gene is TRBJ1-6, the V gene TRBV27, with TRBD1 matching over 8 bases. Sequenced input: peripheral blood. The source is an elderly woman with acute or convalescent COVID-19. This CDR3 reads CASSISGGSNSPLHF. The CDR3 DNA is TGTGCCAGCAGTATATCAGGGGGCTCTAATTCACCCCTCCACTTT.